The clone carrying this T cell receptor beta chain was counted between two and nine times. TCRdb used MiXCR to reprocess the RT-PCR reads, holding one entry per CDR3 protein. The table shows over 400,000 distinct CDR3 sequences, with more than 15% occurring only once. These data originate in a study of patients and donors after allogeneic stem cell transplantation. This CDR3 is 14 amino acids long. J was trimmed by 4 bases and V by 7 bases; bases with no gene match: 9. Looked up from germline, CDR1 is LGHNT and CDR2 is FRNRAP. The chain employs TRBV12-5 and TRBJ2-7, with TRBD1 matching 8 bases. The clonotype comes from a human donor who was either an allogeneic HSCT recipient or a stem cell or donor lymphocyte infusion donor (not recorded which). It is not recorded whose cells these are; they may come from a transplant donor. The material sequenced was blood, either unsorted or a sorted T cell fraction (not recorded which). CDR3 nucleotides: TGTGCTAGTGTTGTCGGACAGGGCAGATACGAGCAGTACTTC. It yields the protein CASVVGQGRYEQYF.